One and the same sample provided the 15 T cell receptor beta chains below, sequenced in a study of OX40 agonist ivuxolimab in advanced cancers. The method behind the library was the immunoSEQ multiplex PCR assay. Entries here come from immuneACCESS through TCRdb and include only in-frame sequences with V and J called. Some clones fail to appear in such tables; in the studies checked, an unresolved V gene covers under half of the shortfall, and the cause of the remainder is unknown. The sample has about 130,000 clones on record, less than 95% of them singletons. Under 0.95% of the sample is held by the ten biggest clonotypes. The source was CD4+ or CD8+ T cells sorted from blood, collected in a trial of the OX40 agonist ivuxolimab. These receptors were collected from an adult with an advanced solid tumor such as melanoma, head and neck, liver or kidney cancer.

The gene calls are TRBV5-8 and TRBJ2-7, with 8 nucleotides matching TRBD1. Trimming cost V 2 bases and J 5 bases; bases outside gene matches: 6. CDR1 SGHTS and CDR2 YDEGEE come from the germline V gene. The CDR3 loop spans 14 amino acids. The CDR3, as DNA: TGTGCCAGCAGCTTAGGGGACAGGCGGGACGAGCAGTACTTC. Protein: CASSLGDRRDEQYF.

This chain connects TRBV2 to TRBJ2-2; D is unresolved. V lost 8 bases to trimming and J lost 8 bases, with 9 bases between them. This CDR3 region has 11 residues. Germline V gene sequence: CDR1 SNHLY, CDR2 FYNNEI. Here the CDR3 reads CASFRPGELFF. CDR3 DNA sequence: TGTGCCAGCTTTAGACCAGGGGAGCTGTTTTTT.

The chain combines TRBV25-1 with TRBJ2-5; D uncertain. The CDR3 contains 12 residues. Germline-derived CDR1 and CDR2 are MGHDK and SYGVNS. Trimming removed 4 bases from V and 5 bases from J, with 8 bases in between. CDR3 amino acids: CASSGLPETQYF. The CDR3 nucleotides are TGTGCCAGCAGTGGCCTACCCGAGACCCAGTACTTC.

The CDR3: CASSLELAGGYEQYF. The CDR3 nucleotides are TGCGCCAGCAGCTTGGAACTAGCGGGAGGATACGAGCAGTACTTC. V gene TRBV5-1 combines with J gene TRBJ2-5; 12 bases map to TRBD2. The last part of the DNA fits TRBJ2-7 better; the J call may be wrong. Germline V CDR1 and CDR2: SGHRS, YFSETQ. There are 15 residues in the CDR3.

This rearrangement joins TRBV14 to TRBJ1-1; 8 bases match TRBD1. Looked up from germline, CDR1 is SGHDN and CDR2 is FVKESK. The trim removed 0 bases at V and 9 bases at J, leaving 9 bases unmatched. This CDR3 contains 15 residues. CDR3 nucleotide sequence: TGTGCCAGCAGCCAAGATCAGGGGGCCCGGATTAAAGCTTTCTTT. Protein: CASSQDQGARIKAFF. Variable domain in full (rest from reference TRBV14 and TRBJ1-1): EAGVTQFPSHSVIEKGQTVTLRCDPISGHDNLYWYRRVMGKEIKFLLHFVKESKQDESGMPNNRFLAERTGGTYSTLKVQPAELEDSGVYFCASSQDQGARIKAFFGQGTRLTVV.

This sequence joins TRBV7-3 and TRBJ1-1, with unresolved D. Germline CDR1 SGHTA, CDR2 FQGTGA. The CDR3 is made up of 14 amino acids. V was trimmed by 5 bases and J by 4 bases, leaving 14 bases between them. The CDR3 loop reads CASSAVYRGTEAFF. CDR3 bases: TGTGCCAGCAGCGCGGTCTATCGGGGCACTGAAGCTTTCTTT.

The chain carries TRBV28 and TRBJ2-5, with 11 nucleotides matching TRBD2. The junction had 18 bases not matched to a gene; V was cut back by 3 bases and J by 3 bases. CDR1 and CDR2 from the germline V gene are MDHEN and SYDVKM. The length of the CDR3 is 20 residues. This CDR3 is CASSFPPRRGLTSGKETQYF. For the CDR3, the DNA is TGTGCCAGCAGTTTTCCCCCCCGCCGGGGGCTGACTAGCGGGAAAGAGACCCAGTACTTC.

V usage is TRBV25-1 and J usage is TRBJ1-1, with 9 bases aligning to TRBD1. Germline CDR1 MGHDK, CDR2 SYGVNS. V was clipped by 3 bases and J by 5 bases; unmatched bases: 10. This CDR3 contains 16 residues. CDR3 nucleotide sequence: TGTGCCAGCAGTGAGCCCGGGACAGGGAGGGGGACTGAAGCTTTCTTT. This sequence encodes CASSEPGTGRGTEAFF.

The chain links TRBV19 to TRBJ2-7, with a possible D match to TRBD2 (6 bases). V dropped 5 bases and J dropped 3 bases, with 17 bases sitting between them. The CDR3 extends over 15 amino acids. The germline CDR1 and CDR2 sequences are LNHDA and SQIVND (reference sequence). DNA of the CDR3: TGTGCCAGTAGTCCACCCGGGACTCGGGGCTACGAGCAGTACTTC. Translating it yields CASSPPGTRGYEQYF.

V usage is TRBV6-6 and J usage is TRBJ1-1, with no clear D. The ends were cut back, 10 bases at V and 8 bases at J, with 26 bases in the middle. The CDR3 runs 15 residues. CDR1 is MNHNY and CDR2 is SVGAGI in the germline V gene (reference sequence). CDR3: CANILLYETLSEAFF. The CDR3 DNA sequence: TGTGCCAACATACTCCTTTACGAGACCTTATCCGAAGCTTTCTTT.

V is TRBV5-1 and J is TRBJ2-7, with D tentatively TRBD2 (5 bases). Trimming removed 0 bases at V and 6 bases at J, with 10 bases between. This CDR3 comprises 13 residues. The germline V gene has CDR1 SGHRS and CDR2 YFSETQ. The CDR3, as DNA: TGCGCCAGCAGCTTGGGTGTAGGGAGCGAGCAGTACTTC. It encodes CASSLGVGSEQYF.

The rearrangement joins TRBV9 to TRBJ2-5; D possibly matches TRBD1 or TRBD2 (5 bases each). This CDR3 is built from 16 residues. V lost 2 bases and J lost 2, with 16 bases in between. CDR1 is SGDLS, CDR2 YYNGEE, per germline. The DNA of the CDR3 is TGTGCCAGCAGCGTGGAGACGGGGAACAGGCAAGAGACCCAGTACTTC. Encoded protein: CASSVETGNRQETQYF.

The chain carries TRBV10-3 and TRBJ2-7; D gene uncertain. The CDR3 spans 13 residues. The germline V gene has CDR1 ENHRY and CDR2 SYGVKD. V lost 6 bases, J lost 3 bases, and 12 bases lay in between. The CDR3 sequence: CAIRGGVNYEQYF. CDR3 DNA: TGTGCCATCAGAGGTGGGGTTAACTACGAGCAGTACTTC.

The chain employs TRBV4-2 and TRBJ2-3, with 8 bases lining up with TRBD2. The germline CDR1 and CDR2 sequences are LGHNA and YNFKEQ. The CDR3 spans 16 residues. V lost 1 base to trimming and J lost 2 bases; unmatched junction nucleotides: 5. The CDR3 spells CASSQGNSGTTDTQYF. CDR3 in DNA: TGTGCCAGCAGCCAAGGGAATAGCGGGACCACAGATACGCAGTATTTT.

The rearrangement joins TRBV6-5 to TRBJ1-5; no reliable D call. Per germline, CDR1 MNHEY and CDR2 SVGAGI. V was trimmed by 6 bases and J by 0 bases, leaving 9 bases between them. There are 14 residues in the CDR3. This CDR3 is CASSPMDSNQPQHF. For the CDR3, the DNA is TGTGCCAGCAGCCCCATGGATAGCAATCAGCCCCAGCATTTT.